This entry features one TCR beta chain sequence. Its specificity is not known. The sample belongs to a study of T cells in localized non-small cell lung cancer. The repertoire was sequenced with immunoSEQ multiplex PCR; TCRdb's copy has only in-frame clones and lacks some. The sample lists some 8,200 clones, roughly 60% seen once, with less than 8.5% in the top ten. CDR3 length: 16 amino acids. V shed 6 bases, J shed 2 bases, and the junction held 11 bases outside the gene matches. Germline assignment: CDR1 MNHGY and CDR2 SAAAGT. Study results and limitations: Peak T cell clonality was found in uninvolved adjacent lung, exceeding tumor. A single tumor region was sequenced, leaving heterogeneity possible.

The sample was lymph node tissue, taken before any cancer treatment. The chain recombines TRBV6-8 with TRBJ2-7, with 9 bases aligning to TRBD2. This sequence originates from a male donor at least 60 years old with stage I squamous cell lung carcinoma. The CDR3 loop reads CASSPSLGLATYEQYF. The CDR3 nucleotides are TGTGCCAGCAGCCCAAGCCTGGGACTAGCAACCTACGAGCAGTACTTC.